The clone carrying this TCR beta chain was seen only a few times. The antigen is undetermined. A much larger clone is a single base away; this may be a read error. Authors of the study amplified TCR beta CDR3 regions from RNA transcripts. First-round RT-PCR targeting the TCR CDR3 was performed with the HTBI primer set. TCRdb reprocessed the multiplex PCR reads with MiXCR, giving one entry per CDR3 protein. The data hold under 130,000 distinct CDR3 sequences, with about 45% observed a single time. This record comes from a study of T cells in Graves' hyperthyroidism and ophthalmopathy. Study information: The authors collected peripheral blood at initial diagnosis, before any treatment. General study points: Blood held most thyroid clonotypes expanded above 0.001 frequency.

This CDR3 region has 14 residues. V was trimmed by 5 bases and J by 4 bases, leaving 13 bases between them. Germline assignment: CDR1 SGHAT and CDR2 FQNNGV. The sequence was obtained from a man aged 40-49 years with Graves' hyperthyroidism. The sample taken for sequencing was blood. This chain uses TRBV11-2 with TRBJ2-3; TRBD2 might be the D (6 bases). The CDR3 protein is CASSPPPSADTQYF. The CDR3 DNA reads TGTGCCAGCAGCCCGCCCCCTAGCGCAGATACGCAGTATTTT.